One sample yielded the 11 T cell receptor beta chains listed below, sequenced in a study of cytomegalovirus exposure and HLA in healthy donors. PCR was performed using 60 Vbeta and 13 Jbeta primers. Assay used: immunoSEQ multiplex PCR; TCRdb lists only in-frame clones, some missing. The repertoire has around 94,000 clones, approximately 71% of them found once; the top ten carry roughly 9.3%. Sequenced material: PBMCs. The receptors shown here come from a male donor in good health and CMV-seropositive.

The chain couples TRBV6-1 to TRBJ1-1; 9 positions match TRBD1. This CDR3 comprises 15 residues. In germline, CDR1 is MNHNS, CDR2 SASEGT. After removal of 4 bases from V and 1 base from J, the junction contained 4 bases not matched to a gene. The CDR3 here is CASSGRQGGNTEAFF. DNA for the CDR3: TGTGCCAGCAGTGGGCGACAGGGGGGGAACACTGAAGCTTTCTTT.

The chain combines TRBV27 with TRBJ2-7, with TRBD2 matching over 12 bases. The V gene end was trimmed by 7 bases and the J gene end by 3 bases; junction bases not matched to a gene: 7. The length of the CDR3 is 15 residues. Germline CDR1 is MNHEY and CDR2 is SMNVEV (reference sequence). The CDR3 region is CASNLTSGSLYEQYF. The CDR3, as DNA: TGTGCCAGCAACCTGACTAGCGGGAGTCTCTACGAGCAGTACTTC.

This clone was detected a few times. This chain joins TRBV7-3 and TRBJ2-7, with D hard to call. Trimming pared 4 bases from V and 3 bases from J, leaving 7 bases between. Germline V gene lookup returns CDR1 SGHTA and CDR2 FQGTGA. This CDR3 is 12 amino acids long. The CDR3 sequence: CASSSDNYEQYF. As DNA, the CDR3 is TGTGCCAGCAGCTCCGACAACTACGAGCAGTACTTC.

This chain joins TRBV6-1 and TRBJ2-5; 7 bases align to TRBD1. Germline CDR1 and CDR2: MNHNS and SASEGT. This CDR3 is built from 13 residues. Germline trimming cut 6 bases from V and 4 bases from J; bases unmatched to any gene: 5. The CDR3 bases are TGTGCCAGCAGAGAGACAGGGATAGAGACCCAGTACTTC. It specifies CASRETGIETQYF.

The chain couples TRBV18 to TRBJ1-5, with D unresolved. Trimming left V 2 bases short and J 1 base short, with 9 bases between. CDR3 size: 15 residues. Germline V gives CDR1 KGHSH, CDR2 LQKENI. The CDR3 DNA sequence: TGTGCCAGCTCACCATCAGACACCAGCAATCAGCCCCAGCATTTT. It yields the protein CASSPSDTSNQPQHF.

The chain has TRBV6-1 and TRBJ2-2, with TRBD1 matching over 9 bases. The CDR3 runs 15 residues. J was trimmed by 5 bases and V by 4 bases; bases with no gene match: 5. Germline V lookup: CDR1 MNHNS, CDR2 SASEGT. The CDR3 bases are TGTGCCAGCAGTGCACGGACAGGGGTAACCGGGGAGCTGTTTTTT. Amino acid sequence: CASSARTGVTGELFF.

The rearrangement uses TRBV6-5 and TRBJ2-1; perhaps TRBD1 as D (6 bases). The ends were cut back, 6 bases at V and 6 bases at J, with 9 bases in the middle. The CDR3 totals 12 residues. CDR1 is MNHEY, CDR2 SVGAGI, per germline. CDR3 sequence: CASSPQGNEQFF. The CDR3 DNA is TGTGCCAGCAGCCCACAGGGCAATGAGCAGTTCTTC.

As to this clone: Other DNA sequences in the sample encode the same CDR3. The chain links TRBV11-3 to TRBJ2-3, with TRBD2 identical over 12 bases. The CDR3 totals 16 residues. Germline V gives CDR1 SGHNT, CDR2 YENEEA. The ends lost 5 bases at V and 1 base at J; junction bases unmatched: 4. CDR3 sequence reads: CASSPGTSGRTDTQYF. The CDR3 region has the DNA TGTGCCAGCAGCCCGGGGACTAGCGGGCGCACAGATACGCAGTATTTT.

The J gene is TRBJ2-7, the V gene TRBV15; the match to TRBD2 covers 11 bases. The CDR3 covers 19 residues. V shed 1 base and J 2 bases; nucleotides not matched to a gene: 13. Germline CDR1 LNHNV, CDR2 YYDKDF (reference sequence). The chain's CDR3 is CATSRGQGAGTSGTYEQYF. The DNA of the CDR3 is TGTGCCACCAGCAGAGGGCAGGGGGCCGGGACTAGCGGTACCTACGAGCAGTACTTC.

V is TRBV7-2 and J is TRBJ2-7; 9 bases align to TRBD1. Germline V gene sequence: CDR1 SGHTA, CDR2 FQGNSA. This CDR3 contains 15 residues. V gave up 5 bases and J gave up 2 bases; unmatched junction bases: 7. CDR3 sequence: CASSADRGRTYEQYF. The CDR3 DNA reads as TGTGCCAGCAGCGCTGACAGGGGGAGGACCTACGAGCAGTACTTC. Full variable domain (outside the CDR3, taken from reference TRBV7-2 and TRBJ2-7): GAGVSQSPSNKVTEKGKDVELRCDPISGHTALYWYRQSLGQGLEFLIYFQGNSAPDKSGLPSDRFSAERTGGSVSTLTIQRTQQEDSAVYLCASSADRGRTYEQYFGPGTRLTVT.

This clone was observed a handful of times. The chain recombines TRBV28 with TRBJ2-7, with 8 bases matching TRBD1. CDR3 size: 13 residues. Germline V CDR1 and CDR2: MDHEN, SYDVKM. The ends lost 6 bases at V and 6 bases at J; junction bases unmatched: 7. CDR3 sequence reads: CASRRQGAVEQYF. CDR3 coding DNA: TGTGCCAGCAGGAGGCAGGGGGCCGTCGAGCAGTACTTC.